These 27 T cell receptor beta chains were sequenced from one sample in a study of blood T cell repertoires in COVID-19. Clones were read by immunoSEQ multiplex PCR, and TCRdb kept only the in-frame ones, dropping some. The data show under 8,500 clones, 84% seen once. Sequenced: peripheral blood. These receptors were collected from a human donor with active COVID-19. The donor label of this sample is uncertain.

This chain links TRBV7-3 with TRBJ2-1; tentative D call: TRBD2 (5 bases). CDR1 and CDR2 (germline): SGHTA, FQGTGA. This CDR3 is 13 amino acids long. V lost 4 bases and J lost 9, with 13 bases in between. CDR3 region: CASSSNGVTEQFF. CDR3 coding DNA: TGTGCCAGCAGCTCGAACGGGGTCACTGAGCAGTTCTTC.

Regarding this clone: Other nucleotide sequences in the sample specify the same CDR3. The rearrangement joins TRBV28 to TRBJ2-1, with 12 bases aligning to TRBD2. After removal of 6 bases from V and 5 bases from J, the junction contained 5 bases not matched to a gene. This CDR3 is built from 15 residues. Per the germline V gene, CDR1 is MDHEN and CDR2 is SYDVKM. The CDR3 spells CASSLLAGGNNEQFF. In DNA form, the CDR3 reads TGTGCCAGCAGCCTGCTAGCGGGAGGGAACAATGAGCAGTTCTTC.

Regarding this clone: The same CDR3 arises from other DNA sequences in this sample as well. The rearrangement uses TRBV24-1 and TRBJ2-2; 12 bases map to TRBD2. CDR1 and CDR2 (germline): KGHDR, SFDVKD. With V trimmed by 4 bases and J by 3 bases, 5 bases remained unmatched. The CDR3 totals 17 residues. CDR3 nucleotides: TGTGCCACCAGTGAGCCCACTAGCGGGAGGTACACCGGGGAGCTGTTTTTT. Translated, it gives CATSEPTSGRYTGELFF.

In its sample, this clone was seen once. This sequence joins TRBV10-1 and TRBJ2-7; 7 nucleotides agree with TRBD1. The CDR3 spans 14 residues. The germline V gene encodes CDR1 WNHNN and CDR2 SYGVQD (reference sequence). With 5 bases clipped from V and 2 bases from J, the junction kept 6 bases outside the gene matches. In DNA, the CDR3 is TGCGCCAGCAGTAATTCAGGGGGTCCCTACGAGCAGTACTTC. It specifies CASSNSGGPYEQYF.

The J gene is TRBJ2-7, the V gene TRBV24-1, with a tentative D call TRBD1 (8 bases). This CDR3 is 19 amino acids long. Between the trimmed V and J ends, which lost 3 bases and 0 bases, there was a span of 23 bases. From germline, CDR1 is KGHDR and CDR2 SFDVKD. In DNA, the CDR3 is TGTGCCACCAGTGATCCTATGGGGGGGACAGGCCGAAACTCCTACGAGCAGTACTTC. It encodes CATSDPMGGTGRNSYEQYF.

The J gene is TRBJ1-1, the V gene TRBV5-1; tentative D call: TRBD1 (6 bases). V was cut by 0 bases and J by 0 bases, with 12 bases left in between. The germline CDR1 and CDR2 sequences are SGHRS and YFSETQ. The CDR3 is 16 residues long. The DNA of the CDR3 is TGCGCCAGCAGCTTGGTTTTCGGACAGTTGAACACTGAAGCTTTCTTT. Protein: CASSLVFGQLNTEAFF.

This clone has just one count. This chain connects TRBV11-3 to TRBJ2-7; a weak D match, TRBD2 (7 bases). This CDR3 has 14 residues. Trimming took 5 bases from V and 12 from J, leaving 23 bases between them. Per the germline V gene, CDR1 is SGHNT and CDR2 is YENEEA. The CDR3 protein is CASSDRSGGRILYF. Here the CDR3 DNA reads TGTGCCAGCAGCGACCGTTCCGGGGGGCGCATCCTGTACTTC.

The chain carries TRBV28 and TRBJ2-7, with D unclear. Trimming cost V 7 bases and J 3 bases, with 13 bases left between them. The CDR3 is 13 amino acids. Germline lookup yields CDR1 MDHEN and CDR2 SYDVKM. CDR3 in DNA: TGTGCCAGCAAGCATGGGCTCGGCTACGAGCAGTACTTC. As protein: CASKHGLGYEQYF.

This chain connects TRBV6-6 to TRBJ1-2; the match to TRBD1 covers 9 bases. The germline V gene has CDR1 MNHNY and CDR2 SVGAGI (reference sequence). The CDR3 is 17 amino acids. With V trimmed by 5 bases and J by 2 bases, 12 bases remained unmatched. DNA of the CDR3: TGTGCCAGCAGTCCCACCGGGACAGGGCCCGCGAACTATGGCTACACCTTC. Amino acids: CASSPTGTGPANYGYTF.

In its sample, this clone ranks as medium-sized. The chain employs TRBV9 and TRBJ2-1, with D uncertain. The CDR3 consists of 16 residues. The V gene's germline CDR1 is SGDLS and CDR2 YYNGEE. Between the trimmed V and J ends, which lost 0 bases and 6 bases, there was a span of 16 bases. The CDR3 sequence: CASSVVVSYSCNEQFF. The CDR3 DNA reads TGTGCCAGCAGCGTAGTCGTAAGCTATAGTTGCAATGAGCAGTTCTTC.

This sequence joins TRBV18 and TRBJ2-1; tentatively, D is TRBD1 (6 bases). There are 15 residues in the CDR3. Germline CDR1 is KGHSH and CDR2 is LQKENI. With 5 bases removed from V and 2 bases from J, the gap between germline ends came to 13 bases. CDR3 coding DNA: TGTGCCAGCTCAACCGGGACAAGGACCTACAATGAGCAGTTCTTC. Translated: CASSTGTRTYNEQFF.

The CDR3 DNA follows: TGCAGCGTTCCCGGGACTAGCAACACCGGGGAGCTGTTTTTT. The encoded protein is CSVPGTSNTGELFF. V gene TRBV29-1 combines with J gene TRBJ2-2, with 9 bases identical to TRBD2. The CDR3 is 14 residues long. The junction had 3 bases not matched to a gene; V was cut back by 5 bases and J by 2 bases. The germline CDR1 and CDR2 sequences are SQVTM and ANQGSEA.

The chain couples TRBV6-5 to TRBJ1-5; D is ambiguous. Germline V gene lookup returns CDR1 MNHEY and CDR2 SVGAGI. The germline V and J ends were trimmed by 2 bases and 9 bases, with 8 bases remaining between them. CDR3 length equals 12 residues. DNA for the CDR3: TGTGCCAGCAGTTACGGCGAGGGGCCCCAGCATTTT. Protein sequence: CASSYGEGPQHF.

The chain employs TRBV2 and TRBJ2-2; no clear D. The CDR3 has 15 amino acids. Germline CDR1 reads SNHLY; CDR2 reads FYNNEI. Trimming shortened V by 1 base and J by 3 bases, and 9 bases separated the two germline ends. CDR3 sequence reads: CASSEGPGYTGELFF. The CDR3 DNA sequence: TGTGCCAGCAGTGAAGGTCCAGGCTACACCGGGGAGCTGTTTTTT.

This rearrangement joins TRBV28 to TRBJ2-3, with TRBD2 identical over 13 bases. Germline lookup yields CDR1 MDHEN and CDR2 SYDVKM. The ends lost 6 bases at V and 4 bases at J; junction bases unmatched: 22. The CDR3 covers 21 residues. CDR3 in DNA: TGTGCCAGCAGCGACCAAACCACGACTAGCGGGAGGCCATTCGGCGCAGATACGCAGTATTTT. It translates to CASSDQTTTSGRPFGADTQYF.

This chain links TRBV28 with TRBJ1-3; D gene ambiguous. There are 16 residues in the CDR3. Trimming removed 4 bases at V and 0 bases at J, with 13 bases between. Germline V lookup: CDR1 MDHEN, CDR2 SYDVKM. CDR3 coding DNA: TGTGCCAGCAGTTCCCCTACAGAGTCCTCTGGAAACACCATATATTTT. This translates into CASSSPTESSGNTIYF.

The V call is TRBV19, the J call TRBJ2-7; 9 bases line up with TRBD2. V lost 5 bases, J lost 4 bases, and 9 bases stayed unmatched. Looked up from germline, CDR1 is LNHDA and CDR2 is SQIVND (reference sequence). This CDR3 has 15 residues. CDR3 sequence: CASSEAGTSKYEQYF. CDR3 bases: TGTGCCAGTAGTGAAGCCGGGACTAGCAAGTACGAGCAGTACTTC.

This clone was seen a few times. The chain carries TRBV5-6 and TRBJ1-2; D might be TRBD1 (6 bases). This CDR3 region has 15 residues. The ends were cut back, 6 bases at V and 4 bases at J, with 19 bases in the middle. Germline values: CDR1 SGHDT, CDR2 YYEEEE. CDR3 nucleotides: TGTGCCAGCACCCTTGGGGGCTTAGGCGGCTATGGCTACACCTTC. Translated, it gives CASTLGGLGGYGYTF.

The rearrangement uses TRBV5-1 and TRBJ2-7; 11 bases are shared with TRBD1. This CDR3 is 15 amino acids long. In germline, CDR1 is SGHRS, CDR2 YFSETQ. The J segment lost 2 bases and the V segment lost 4 bases, leaving 5 bases of the junction unmatched. The CDR3, as DNA: TGCGCCAGCAGCCTCGGGACAGGGGGGACCTACGAGCAGTACTTC. It is translated as CASSLGTGGTYEQYF.

This sequence joins TRBV19 and TRBJ2-7; weak D call: TRBD2 (6 bases). This CDR3 has 14 residues. Germline V gene lookup returns CDR1 LNHDA and CDR2 SQIVND (reference sequence). V lost 5 bases, J lost 2 bases, and 13 bases lay in between. The CDR3 sequence: CASSPFPGAYEQYF. CDR3 nucleotide sequence: TGTGCCAGTAGTCCCTTTCCGGGGGCCTACGAGCAGTACTTC.

V is TRBV13 and J is TRBJ2-6; TRBD2 aligns across 10 bases. Germline V CDR1 and CDR2: PRHDT, FYEKMQ (reference sequence). The junction had 7 bases not matched to a gene; V was cut back by 5 bases and J by 0 bases. The CDR3 has 18 residues. CDR3 region: CASSARLAGSSGANVLTF. DNA for the CDR3: TGTGCCAGCAGCGCCCGACTAGCGGGTTCCTCTGGGGCCAACGTCCTGACTTTC.

The gene calls are TRBV5-1 and TRBJ2-6; 12 positions match TRBD2. The CDR3 is made up of 18 amino acids. CDR1 is SGHRS, CDR2 YFSETQ, per germline. V lost 3 bases, J lost 0 bases, and 4 bases stayed unmatched. CDR3 region: CASSSGLAGPSGANVLTF. Here the CDR3 DNA reads TGCGCCAGCAGCTCGGGACTAGCGGGTCCCTCTGGGGCCAACGTCCTGACTTTC.

The chain joins TRBV19 to TRBJ1-4; TRBD1 matches 9 bases. Germline lookup yields CDR1 LNHDA and CDR2 SQIVND (reference sequence). With 2 bases clipped from V and 5 bases from J, the junction kept 3 bases outside the gene matches. The CDR3 length is 15 residues. CDR3 bases: TGTGCCAGTAGTATAATCGGGACAGGGAATGAAAAACTGTTTTTT. Residues: CASSIIGTGNEKLFF.

V is TRBV15 and J is TRBJ2-1; 13 bases map to TRBD2. The CDR3 sequence is 14 residues long. From germline, CDR1 is LNHNV and CDR2 YYDKDF (reference sequence). After removal of 6 bases from V and 8 bases from J, the junction contained 4 bases not matched to a gene. The CDR3 loop reads CATRLAGGPHEQFF. CDR3 in DNA: TGTGCCACCAGACTAGCGGGAGGGCCACATGAGCAGTTCTTC.

This clone was counted once. The chain joins TRBV11-2 to TRBJ1-2; TRBD1 matches at 7 bases. This CDR3 contains 16 residues. Trimming at V came to 3 bases and at J to 0 bases, leaving 7 bases not matched to a gene. Germline CDR1 reads SGHAT; CDR2 reads FQNNGV. CDR3 nucleotide sequence: TGTGCCAGCAGCTTCGGCAGGGGGATAGCTAACTATGGCTACACCTTC. Amino acids: CASSFGRGIANYGYTF.

The CDR3: CASSSDGTSIYEQFF. The CDR3 DNA reads as TGTGCCAGCAGCTCTGACGGGACTAGTATTTATGAGCAGTTCTTC. J is TRBJ2-1 and V is TRBV5-4; 8 bases match TRBD2. Germline-derived CDR1 and CDR2 are SGHNT and YYREEE (reference sequence). Trimming cost V 3 bases and J 8 bases; bases outside gene matches: 10. This CDR3 contains 15 residues.

The J gene is TRBJ2-1, the V gene TRBV9; 9 bases agree with TRBD2. After removal of 4 bases from V and 6 bases from J, the junction contained 8 bases not matched to a gene. The CDR3 loop spans 15 amino acids. Germline CDR1 SGDLS, CDR2 YYNGEE. DNA of the CDR3: TGTGCCAGCAGCCCCAGCGGGAGGACTCTCAATGAGCAGTTCTTC. Protein sequence: CASSPSGRTLNEQFF.